This TCR beta chain was captured in a study of CD8 T cells in Susac syndrome. The length of the CDR3 is 15 residues. Per germline, CDR1 DFQATT and CDR2 SNEGSKA (reference sequence). Trimming shortened V by 0 bases and J by 6 bases, and 17 bases separated the two germline ends. The authors reverse transcribed about 0.45 to 1 ug RNA with random hexamers. TCRdb re-derived calls from the immunoSEQ multiplex PCR reads in MiXCR, one entry per CDR3 protein. Among more than 65,000 distinct CDR3 sequences, just under 95% were seen once, and the ten largest hold 0.5% to 0.6%. The sequenced sample consisted of CD8+ T cells from PBMCs. This sequence joins TRBV20-1 and TRBJ1-1, with a weak D call TRBD1 (5 bases). This TCR came from a human donor with multiple sclerosis. CDR3 nucleotides: TGCAGTGCTAGAGATTGGAGGATTGGGGACGCTGAAGCTTTCTTT. It encodes CSARDWRIGDAEAFF.